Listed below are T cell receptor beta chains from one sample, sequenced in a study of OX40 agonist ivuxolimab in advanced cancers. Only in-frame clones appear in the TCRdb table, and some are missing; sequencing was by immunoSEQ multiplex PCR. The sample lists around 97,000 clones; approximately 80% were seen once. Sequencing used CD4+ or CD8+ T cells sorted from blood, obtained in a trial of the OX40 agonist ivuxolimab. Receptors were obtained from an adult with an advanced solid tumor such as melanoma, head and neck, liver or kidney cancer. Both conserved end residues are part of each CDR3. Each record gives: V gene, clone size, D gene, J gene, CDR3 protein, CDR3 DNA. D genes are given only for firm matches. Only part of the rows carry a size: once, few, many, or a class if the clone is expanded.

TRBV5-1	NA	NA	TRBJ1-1	CASSLTPQNTEAFF	TGCGCCAGCAGCTTGACACCTCAGAACACTGAAGCTTTCTTT
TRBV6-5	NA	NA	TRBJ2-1	CASSRFNEQFF	TGTGCCAGCAGTCGATTCAATGAGCAGTTCTTC
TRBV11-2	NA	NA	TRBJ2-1	CASSIRDPKGNEQFF	TGTGCCAGCAGCATCCGGGACCCGAAAGGAAATGAGCAGTTCTTC
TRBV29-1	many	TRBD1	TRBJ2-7	CSVAQGASGTYEQYF	TGCAGCGTCGCACAGGGGGCTAGCGGTACCTACGAGCAGTACTTC
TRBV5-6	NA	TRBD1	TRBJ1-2	CASSNILGQAANYGYTF	TGTGCCAGCAGCAACATACTCGGACAGGCTGCTAACTATGGCTACACCTTC
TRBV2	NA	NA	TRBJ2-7	CASIDSGTSPIYEQYF	TGTGCCAGCATCGACTCCGGGACGAGTCCCATCTACGAGCAGTACTTC
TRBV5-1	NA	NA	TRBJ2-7	CASSLDRQEYEQYF	TGCGCCAGCAGCTTGGACCGACAGGAGTACGAGCAGTACTTC
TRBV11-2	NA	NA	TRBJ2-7	CASSPGAISYEQYF	TGTGCCAGCAGCCCCGGGGCTATATCCTACGAGCAGTACTTC
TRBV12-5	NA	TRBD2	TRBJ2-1	CASGLTSGYRDEQFF	TGTGCTAGTGGTTTGACTAGCGGGTATAGAGATGAGCAGTTCTTC
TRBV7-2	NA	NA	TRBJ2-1	CASSLRNEQFF	TGTGCCAGCAGCTTAAGGAATGAGCAGTTCTTC
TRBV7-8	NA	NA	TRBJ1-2	CASSLEGVLYGYTF	TGTGCCAGCAGCTTAGAGGGGGTCCTCTATGGCTACACCTTC
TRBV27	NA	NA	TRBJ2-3	CASNGAGHTDTQYF	TGTGCCAGCAACGGGGCGGGACACACAGATACGCAGTATTTT
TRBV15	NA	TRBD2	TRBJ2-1	CATSRDSSGKVEQFF	TGTGCCACCAGCAGAGATTCTAGCGGGAAGGTTGAGCAGTTCTTC
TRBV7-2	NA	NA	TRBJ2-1	CASSLSLAGEQFF	TGTGCCAGCAGCTTATCGCTAGCTGGTGAGCAGTTCTTC
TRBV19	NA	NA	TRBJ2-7	CASSINANSYEQYF	TGTGCCAGTAGTATCAATGCTAACTCCTACGAGCAGTACTTC
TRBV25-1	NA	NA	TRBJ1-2	CASSPGGPRAYGYAF	TGTGCCAGTTCGCCGGGGGGGCCACGAGCGTATGGCTACGCCTTC
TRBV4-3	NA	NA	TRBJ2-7	CASSQDPLRGNEQYF	TGCGCCAGCAGCCAAGATCCCCTCCGAGGGAACGAGCAGTACTTC
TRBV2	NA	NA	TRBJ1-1	CASTPGRGAIGMNTEAFF	TGTGCCAGCACCCCCGGAAGGGGGGCGATCGGGATGAACACTGAAGCTTTCTTT
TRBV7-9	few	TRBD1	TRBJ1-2	CASSVTGNMVSGYTF	TGTGCCAGCAGCGTGACAGGGAATATGGTCTCTGGCTACACCTTC
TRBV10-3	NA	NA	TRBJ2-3	CAISEATAESTDTQYF	TGTGCCATCAGTGAAGCAACAGCGGAAAGCACAGATACGCAGTATTTT
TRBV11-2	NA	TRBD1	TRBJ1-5	CASSLGPTQGLGNQPQHF	TGTGCCAGCAGCTTAGGGCCCACACAGGGGCTCGGCAATCAGCCCCAGCATTTT
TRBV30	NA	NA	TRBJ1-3	CAWSVWTVFRSGNTIYF	TGTGCCTGGAGTGTATGGACAGTTTTTCGCTCTGGAAACACCATATATTTT
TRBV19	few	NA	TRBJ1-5	CASSIFPAQPQHF	TGTGCCAGTAGTATATTCCCAGCTCAGCCCCAGCATTTT
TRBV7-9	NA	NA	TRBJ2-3	CASSPGPDTQYF	TGTGCCAGCAGCCCAGGCCCAGATACGCAGTATTTT